A single sample gave rise to the 27 T cell receptor beta chains below, sequenced in a study of control samples from healthy donors and cancer patients. The repertoire was sequenced with immunoSEQ multiplex PCR; TCRdb's copy has only in-frame clones and lacks some. This sample has tens of thousands of clones; over 65% occur once, and the top ten carry roughly 44%. Sequencing was performed on blood. The receptors here all came from a man aged 55-75 years in good health.

The chain combines TRBV5-4 with TRBJ2-4, with TRBD2 matching 12 bases. The J segment lost 8 bases and the V segment lost 4 bases, leaving 19 bases of the junction unmatched. This CDR3 has 19 amino acids. Germline CDR1 and CDR2: SGHNT and YYREEE (reference sequence). DNA of the CDR3: TGTGCCAGCAGCCGAGGGACTAGCGGGCCCGCGGGGTCACAGTACATTCAGTACTTC. Its translation: CASSRGTSGPAGSQYIQYF.

This clone came up once. This chain uses TRBV5-4 with TRBJ1-6; D unresolved. This CDR3 comprises 14 residues. V lost 0 bases and J 6 bases, leaving 7 bases between the germline ends. The germline gives CDR1 SGHNT, CDR2 YYREEE (reference sequence). CDR3 sequence (DNA): TGTGCCAGCAGCTTGGTGGGCTCTAATTCACCCCTCCACTTT. Its protein is CASSLVGSNSPLHF.

V and J are TRBV5-6 and TRBJ1-5; no reliable D call. Trimming shortened V by 4 bases and J by 0 bases, and 11 bases separated the two germline ends. CDR1 and CDR2 from the germline V gene are SGHDT and YYEEEE. The CDR3 consists of 15 residues. CDR3 nucleotides: TGTGCCAGCAGCCCCCGGCGGAATAGCAATCAGCCCCAGCATTTT. Its translation is CASSPRRNSNQPQHF. Variable domain in full (rest from reference TRBV5-6 and TRBJ1-5): DAGVTQSPTHLIKTRGQQVTLRCSPKSGHDTVSWYQQALGQGPQFIFQYYEEEERQRGNFPDRFSGHQFPNYSSELNVNALLLGDSALYLCASSPRRNSNQPQHFGDGTRLSIL.

This clone appeared a few times. DNA for the CDR3: TGTGCCAGTTCTCGACAGAACCAAGAGACCCAGTACTTC. The encoded protein is CASSRQNQETQYF. V gene TRBV19 combines with J gene TRBJ2-5; possibly TRBD1 for D (5 bases). The CDR3 spans 13 residues. Deletions cut 8 bases from V and 0 bases from J, with 10 bases between. Germline CDR1 reads LNHDA; CDR2 reads SQIVND (reference sequence).

This chain links TRBV20-1 with TRBJ2-3; D may be TRBD1 (6 bases). The CDR3 is 11 residues long. CDR1 and CDR2 (germline): DFQATT, SNEGSKA (reference sequence). The chain's CDR3 is CSGTSGDTQYF. Written as DNA, the CDR3 is TGCAGCGGGACAAGTGGAGATACGCAGTATTTT.

The chain uses TRBV18 and TRBJ1-4; TRBD1 matches 7 bases. The CDR3 length is 15 residues. CDR1 and CDR2 (germline): KGHSH, LQKENI. Trimming took 2 bases from V and 8 from J; bases not matched to a gene: 8. The CDR3 spells CASSPMNRGNEKLFF. The CDR3 nucleotides are TGTGCCAGCTCACCAATGAACAGGGGTAACGAAAAACTGTTTTTT.

This clone was seen a handful of times. The chain has TRBV28 and TRBJ1-2; D unresolved. V dropped 6 bases and J dropped 2 bases, with 10 bases sitting between them. Germline V CDR1 and CDR2: MDHEN, SYDVKM. This CDR3 is built from 13 residues. The CDR3 sequence is CASSRSGNYGYTF. The DNA of the CDR3 is TGTGCCAGCAGCCGTTCAGGAAACTATGGCTACACCTTC.

This chain links TRBV5-1 with TRBJ1-6; D ambiguous. The V gene lost 4 bases and the J gene lost 6 bases, with 11 bases spanning the gap. The CDR3 is made up of 14 amino acids. Germline V gene sequence: CDR1 SGHRS, CDR2 YFSETQ. The CDR3 loop is CASSRDIVNSPLHF. CDR3 in DNA: TGCGCCAGCAGCCGCGACATTGTTAATTCACCCCTCCACTTT.

The V call is TRBV24-1, the J call TRBJ2-1; D gene uncertain. This CDR3 is 13 amino acids long. Trimming cost V 4 bases and J 12 bases, with 15 bases left between them. The germline CDR1 and CDR2 sequences are KGHDR and SFDVKD. The DNA for the CDR3 is TGTGCCACCAGTGAGTCCGTAGTCAAGGGGCAGTTCTTC. Encoded protein: CATSESVVKGQFF.

The chain links TRBV4-1 to TRBJ1-1; D call uncertain. V dropped 7 bases and J dropped 0 bases, with 9 bases sitting between them. The CDR3 totals 13 residues. The germline V gene has CDR1 MGHRA and CDR2 YSYEKL. The CDR3 coding sequence is TGCGCCAGCAAGGCAGGAGTGAACACTGAAGCTTTCTTT. The encoded protein is CASKAGVNTEAFF.

The chain links TRBV28 to TRBJ1-6, with 7 bases lining up with TRBD1. This CDR3 comprises 16 residues. The ends lost 5 bases at V and 7 bases at J; junction bases unmatched: 11. Germline values: CDR1 MDHEN, CDR2 SYDVKM. The DNA for the CDR3 is TGTGCCAGCAGTACCTTTCGGGGGACAGTCAATTCACCCCTCCACTTT. Its translation: CASSTFRGTVNSPLHF.

The chain carries TRBV5-4 and TRBJ2-7; maybe TRBD2 (6 bases). V lost 3 bases and J lost 0, with 10 bases in between. The CDR3 is made up of 14 amino acids. Germline CDR1 SGHNT, CDR2 YYREEE (reference sequence). The CDR3 is CASSWGVLSYEQYF. CDR3 coding DNA: TGTGCCAGCAGCTGGGGGGTCCTCTCCTACGAGCAGTACTTC.

The chain uses TRBV18 and TRBJ2-5, with D possibly being TRBD1 (5 bases). Germline V gene lookup returns CDR1 KGHSH and CDR2 LQKENI. Between the trimmed V and J ends, which lost 6 bases and 3 bases, there was a span of 17 bases. The CDR3 covers 15 residues. CDR3 DNA: TGTGCCAGCTCGCCTCAAGGGGCGTTCGAAGAGACCCAGTACTTC. This sequence encodes CASSPQGAFEETQYF. Drawing the rest from reference TRBV18 and TRBJ2-5, the complete variable domain is NAGVMQNPRHLVRRRGQEARLRCSPMKGHSHVYWYRQLPEEGLKFMVYLQKENIIDESGMPKERFSAEFPKEGPSILRIQQVVRGDSAAYFCASSPQGAFEETQYFGPGTRLLVL.

The chain recombines TRBV2 with TRBJ1-5; the D gene is possibly TRBD1 (6 bases). The CDR3 spans 17 residues. Germline CDR1 is SNHLY and CDR2 is FYNNEI. Trimming pared 5 bases from V and 1 base from J, leaving 18 bases between. CDR3 nucleotide sequence: TGTGCCAGCAGTCCCTTGGGGGGGCAGGGGAGCAATCAGCCCCAGCATTTT. Its protein is CASSPLGGQGSNQPQHF.

About this clone: One end of the junction fails to match germline, which may point to a read error. The chain uses TRBV29-1 and TRBJ1-1; D possibly corresponds to TRBD1 (6 bases). CDR3 length: 12 residues. From germline, CDR1 is SQVTM and CDR2 ANQGSEA. The CDR3: CSVQGQSYEVFF. The DNA for the CDR3 is TGCAGCGTTCAAGGACAGTCCTACGAAGTTTTCTTT.

The chain has TRBV6-5 and TRBJ2-7; a weak D match, TRBD2 (5 bases). The germline V gene has CDR1 MNHEY and CDR2 SVGAGI. The CDR3 length is 15 residues. The V end lost 8 bases, the J end lost 3 bases, and 20 bases lay between the germline ends. The CDR3 here is CASSERVGGLYEQYF. CDR3 DNA: TGTGCCAGCTCTGAGAGGGTAGGCGGACTCTACGAGCAGTACTTC.

There are a few counts of this clone. The gene calls are TRBV28 and TRBJ1-5; 7 bases agree with TRBD1. V was pared by 6 bases and J by 6 bases, with 11 bases of the junction left unmatched. Germline lookup yields CDR1 MDHEN and CDR2 SYDVKM. This CDR3 region has 15 residues. The CDR3 region is CASRRRDSPIQPQHF. The CDR3 DNA sequence: TGTGCCAGCAGGCGACGGGACAGTCCAATTCAGCCCCAGCATTTT. Supplemented by reference TRBV28 and TRBJ1-5, the full variable domain reads DVKVTQSSRYLVKRTGEKVFLECVQDMDHENMFWYRQDPGLGLRLIYFSYDVKMKEKGDIPEGYSVSREKKERFSLILESASTNQTSMYLCASRRRDSPIQPQHFGDGTRLSIL.

The chain links TRBV19 to TRBJ1-1, with a weak D call TRBD1 (5 bases). The CDR3 length is 14 residues. Trimming took off 5 bases at V and 1 base at J, with 11 bases between the two ends. CDR1 and CDR2 from the germline V gene are LNHDA and SQIVND (reference sequence). Written as DNA, the CDR3 is TGTGCCAGTAGTCCCAGGGCCGAGAACACTGAAGCTTTCTTT. This sequence encodes CASSPRAENTEAFF.

V gene TRBV6-5 combines with J gene TRBJ2-3, with D perhaps TRBD2 (6 bases). Germline V CDR1 and CDR2: MNHEY, SVGAGI. The CDR3 totals 14 residues. V lost 6 bases and J 6 bases, leaving 16 bases between the germline ends. The CDR3 reads CASRPGGEADTQYF. The CDR3 DNA is TGTGCCAGCAGACCCGGCGGGGAGGCGGATACGCAGTATTTT.

J is TRBJ1-4 and V is TRBV27, with D uncertain. The germline V gene has CDR1 MNHEY and CDR2 SMNVEV (reference sequence). The CDR3 loop spans 15 amino acids. The ends were cut back, 0 bases at V and 4 bases at J, with 9 bases in the middle. The CDR3, as DNA: TGTGCCAGCAGTTTATCTGGGCAGATTAATGAAAAACTGTTTTTT. Its translation: CASSLSGQINEKLFF.

The chain employs TRBV27 and TRBJ1-5, with D uncertain. V was cut by 4 bases and J by 2 bases, with 12 bases left in between. This CDR3 has 15 amino acids. The germline CDR1 and CDR2 sequences are MNHEY and SMNVEV (reference sequence). DNA of the CDR3: TGTGCCAGCAGTTCCGGACGTATTGGCAATCAGCCCCAGCATTTT. Its protein is CASSSGRIGNQPQHF.

The chain recombines TRBV6-5 with TRBJ1-3, with 9 bases fitting TRBD1. V gave up 4 bases and J gave up 0 bases; unmatched junction bases: 1. The CDR3 consists of 15 residues. Per germline, CDR1 MNHEY and CDR2 SVGAGI. CDR3: CASSLDRGSGNTIYF. As DNA, the CDR3 is TGTGCCAGCAGTTTGGACAGGGGCTCTGGAAACACCATATATTTT.

The DNA for the CDR3 is TGTGCCAGCAGTTCTGACAGGGCGACTCTGGCTTTCTTT. This gives the protein CASSSDRATLAFF. The rearrangement uses TRBV6-5 and TRBJ1-1; 7 bases are shared with TRBD1. CDR3 length: 13 residues. Trimming removed 4 bases from V and 11 bases from J; junction bases left unmatched: 10. Germline CDR1 reads MNHEY; CDR2 reads SVGAGI.

V and J are TRBV19 and TRBJ1-6; D is undetermined. The germline CDR1 and CDR2 sequences are LNHDA and SQIVND (reference sequence). The CDR3 contains 14 residues. V was pared by 3 bases and J by 6 bases, with 9 bases between. CDR3 loop: CASSILDGNSPLHF. The DNA for the CDR3 is TGTGCCAGTAGTATTCTAGACGGTAATTCACCCCTCCACTTT.

V is TRBV19 and J is TRBJ1-3, with 8 bases that match TRBD1. The CDR3 is 14 residues long. The V gene end was trimmed by 6 bases and the J gene end by 4 bases; junction bases not matched to a gene: 5. The V gene's germline CDR1 is LNHDA and CDR2 SQIVND (reference sequence). CDR3 in DNA: TGTGCCAGTAGGGCCGGGACAGGAGGAAACACCATATATTTT. This codes for CASRAGTGGNTIYF. Full variable domain (missing parts from reference TRBV19 and TRBJ1-3): DGGITQSPKYLFRKEGQNVTLSCEQNLNHDAMYWYRQDPGQGLRLIYYSQIVNDFQKGDIAEGYSVSREKKESFPLTVTSAQKNPTAFYLCASRAGTGGNTIYFGEGSWLTVV.

The chain couples TRBV4-3 to TRBJ2-4; TRBD1 matches at 8 bases. The CDR3 runs to 17 residues. Germline CDR1 reads LGHNA; CDR2 reads YSLEER. V was pared by 0 bases and J by 0 bases, with 4 bases of the junction left unmatched. The DNA for the CDR3 is TGCGCCAGCAGCCAAGACCAGGGGGCATCAGCCAAAAACATTCAGTACTTC. It codes for CASSQDQGASAKNIQYF.

V is TRBV7-8 and J is TRBJ2-7; no firm D call. The CDR3 totals 14 residues. CDR1 and CDR2 (germline): SGHVS, FQNEAQ. Trimming removed 1 base at V and 1 base at J, with 8 bases between. The CDR3, as DNA: TGTGCCAGCAGCTTAGTTCGTGCGTCCTACGAGCAGTACTTC. It translates to CASSLVRASYEQYF.